This passage covers 5 T cell receptor beta chains from one sample sequenced in a study of blood T cells in healthy people across ages (dated by TCRdb to between 2014 and 2017). Libraries were constructed by 5' RACE. Instrument used: Illumina HiSeq 2500. A second PCR of roughly 6 to 11 cycles was run with a J-beta primer mix and a sample-barcoded 5' primer. TCRdb reprocessed the public reads (quality trimming at Q25 with fastp, clone calling with MiXCR) and kept in-frame beta chains. Every entry covers one CDR3 protein and lists the most common genes and DNA from its rows. The sample records around 1.5 million distinct CDR3 sequences, 30% to 35% of which are singletons. In total, the top ten clones hold 11% of the sample. The sequenced material came from blood. These receptors came from a woman aged 25 to 39 in good health.

There are many counts of this clonotype. The chain links TRBV4-1 to TRBJ2-5; D is unresolved. Trimming removed 1 base from V and 5 bases from J, with 8 bases in between. The CDR3 spans 13 residues. Germline values: CDR1 MGHRA, CDR2 YSYEKL. The CDR3 spells CASSQAPLETQYF. The CDR3 nucleotides are TGCGCCAGCAGCCAAGCCCCCCTCGAGACCCAGTACTTC.

The V call is TRBV7-9, the J call TRBJ2-7, with D tentatively TRBD1 (5 bases). V gave up 5 bases and J gave up 9 bases, with 23 bases separating them. The CDR3 covers 15 residues. Germline V gene data show CDR1 as SEHNR and CDR2 as FQNEAQ (reference sequence). Here the CDR3 DNA reads TGTGCCAGCAGCCTGAAGGAACTGGGGCTTCGTGGGCAGTACTTC. Translated, it gives CASSLKELGLRGQYF.

This clonotype has just a few counts. This sequence joins TRBV20-1 and TRBJ1-2; no clear D. V lost 0 bases, J lost 7 bases, and 9 bases lay in between. The CDR3 sequence is 12 residues long. Germline lookup yields CDR1 DFQATT and CDR2 SNEGSKA (reference sequence). CDR3 residues: CSARESSGGYTF. CDR3 bases: TGCAGTGCTAGAGAGAGTAGCGGTGGCTACACCTTC.

This clonotype has ten or more counts. V gene TRBV10-3 combines with J gene TRBJ2-5; 7 bases line up with TRBD2. Germline values: CDR1 ENHRY, CDR2 SYGVKD. This CDR3 spans 14 amino acids. V shed 3 bases, J shed 4 bases, and the junction held 5 bases outside the gene matches. CDR3 protein: CAISDGGRTETQYF. CDR3 coding DNA: TGTGCCATCAGTGACGGGGGGAGAACAGAGACCCAGTACTTC.

In its sample, this clonotype was seen a few times. The chain employs TRBV20-1 and TRBJ2-7; the match to TRBD1 covers 11 bases. V lost 1 base and J lost 5; bases outside the gene matches: 4. Germline V gives CDR1 DFQATT, CDR2 SNEGSKA (reference sequence). CDR3 length: 14 amino acids. Here the CDR3 reads CSARGRDRGNEQYF. DNA for the CDR3: TGCAGTGCTAGAGGCAGGGACAGGGGGAACGAGCAGTACTTC.